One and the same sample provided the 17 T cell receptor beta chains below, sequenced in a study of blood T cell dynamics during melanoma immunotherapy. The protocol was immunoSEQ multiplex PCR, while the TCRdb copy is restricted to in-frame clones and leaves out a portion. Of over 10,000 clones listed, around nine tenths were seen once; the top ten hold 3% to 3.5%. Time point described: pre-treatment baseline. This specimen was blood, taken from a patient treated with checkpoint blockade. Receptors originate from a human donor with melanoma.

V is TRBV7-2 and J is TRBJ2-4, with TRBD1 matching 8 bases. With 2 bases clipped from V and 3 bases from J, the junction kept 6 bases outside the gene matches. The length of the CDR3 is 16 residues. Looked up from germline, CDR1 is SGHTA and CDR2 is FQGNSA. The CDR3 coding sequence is TGTGCCAGCAGCTTAAGCTCTGGACAGGGCAAAAACATTCAGTACTTC. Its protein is CASSLSSGQGKNIQYF.

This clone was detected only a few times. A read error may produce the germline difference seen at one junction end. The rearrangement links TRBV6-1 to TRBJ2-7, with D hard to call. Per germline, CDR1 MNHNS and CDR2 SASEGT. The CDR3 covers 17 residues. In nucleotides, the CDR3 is TGTGCCATCAGTGAGTCTATTATTATGGGTAGCTCCTACGAGCAGTACTTC. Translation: CAISESIIMGSSYEQYF.

CDR3 sequence (DNA): TGTGCCAGCAGTTTAGGAAGCGGTAGCGGGAGAGGAGAGACCCAGTACTTC. Translating it yields CASSLGSGSGRGETQYF. The chain employs TRBV27 and TRBJ2-5, with 9 bases fitting TRBD2. Germline V CDR1 and CDR2: MNHEY, SMNVEV (reference sequence). V shed 2 bases, J shed 4 bases, and the junction held 11 bases outside the gene matches. The CDR3 extends over 17 amino acids.

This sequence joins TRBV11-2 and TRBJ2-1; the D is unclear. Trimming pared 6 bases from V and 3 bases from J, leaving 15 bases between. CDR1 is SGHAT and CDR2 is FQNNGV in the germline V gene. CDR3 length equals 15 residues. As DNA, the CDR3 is TGTGCCAGCAGTCTGAAAGAGTCTGACTACAATGAGCAGTTCTTC. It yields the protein CASSLKESDYNEQFF.

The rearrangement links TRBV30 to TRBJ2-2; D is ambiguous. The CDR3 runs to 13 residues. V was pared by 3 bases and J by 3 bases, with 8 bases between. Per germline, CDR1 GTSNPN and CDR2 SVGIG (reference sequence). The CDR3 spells CAWRSWDTGELFF. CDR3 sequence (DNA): TGTGCCTGGAGGTCTTGGGACACCGGGGAGCTGTTTTTT.

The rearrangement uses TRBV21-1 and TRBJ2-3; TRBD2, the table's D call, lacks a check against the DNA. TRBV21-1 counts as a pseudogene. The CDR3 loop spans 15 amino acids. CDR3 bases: TGTGCCAGCAGCCCCCGGGATGCTAGCACAGATACGCAGTATTTT. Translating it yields CASSPRDASTDTQYF.

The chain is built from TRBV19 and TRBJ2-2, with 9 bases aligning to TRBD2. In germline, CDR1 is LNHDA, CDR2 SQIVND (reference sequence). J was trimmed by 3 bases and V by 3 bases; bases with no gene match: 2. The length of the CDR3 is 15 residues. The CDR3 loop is CASSMGGGDTGELFF. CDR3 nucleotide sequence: TGTGCCAGTAGTATGGGCGGGGGGGACACCGGGGAGCTGTTTTTT. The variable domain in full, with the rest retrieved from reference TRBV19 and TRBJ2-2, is DGGITQSPKYLFRKEGQNVTLSCEQNLNHDAMYWYRQDPGQGLRLIYYSQIVNDFQKGDIAEGYSVSREKKESFPLTVTSAQKNPTAFYLCASSMGGGDTGELFFGEGSRLTVL.

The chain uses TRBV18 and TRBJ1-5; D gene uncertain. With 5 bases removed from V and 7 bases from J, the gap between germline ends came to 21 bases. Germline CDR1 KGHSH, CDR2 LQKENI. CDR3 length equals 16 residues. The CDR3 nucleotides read TGTGCCAGCTCATCAAGTTCTAGTCGGTCTCGACAGCCCCAGCATTTT. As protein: CASSSSSSRSRQPQHF.

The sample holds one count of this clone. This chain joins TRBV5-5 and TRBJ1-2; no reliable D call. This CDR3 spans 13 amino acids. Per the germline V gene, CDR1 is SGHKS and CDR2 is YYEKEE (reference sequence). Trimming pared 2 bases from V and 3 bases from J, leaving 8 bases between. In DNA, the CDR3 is TGTGCCAGCAGCTTTCAGGTCCACTATGGCTACACCTTC. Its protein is CASSFQVHYGYTF.

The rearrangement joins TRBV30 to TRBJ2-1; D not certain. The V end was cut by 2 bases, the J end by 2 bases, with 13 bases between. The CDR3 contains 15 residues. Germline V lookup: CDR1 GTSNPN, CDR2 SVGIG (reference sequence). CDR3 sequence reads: CAWSPYHGPYNEQFF. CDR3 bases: TGTGCCTGGAGTCCCTACCACGGCCCCTACAATGAGCAGTTCTTC.

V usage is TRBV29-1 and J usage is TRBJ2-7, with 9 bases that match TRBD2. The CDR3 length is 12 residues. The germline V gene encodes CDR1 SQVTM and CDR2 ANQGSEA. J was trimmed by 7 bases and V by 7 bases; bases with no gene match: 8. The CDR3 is CSGWREGGEQYF. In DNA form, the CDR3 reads TGCAGCGGTTGGCGGGAGGGCGGTGAGCAGTACTTC.

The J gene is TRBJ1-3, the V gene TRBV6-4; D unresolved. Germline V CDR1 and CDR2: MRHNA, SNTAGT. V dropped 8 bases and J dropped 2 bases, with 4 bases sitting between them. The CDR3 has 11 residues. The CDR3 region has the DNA TGTGCCAGCCCCCCTGGAAACACCATATATTTT. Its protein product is CASPPGNTIYF.

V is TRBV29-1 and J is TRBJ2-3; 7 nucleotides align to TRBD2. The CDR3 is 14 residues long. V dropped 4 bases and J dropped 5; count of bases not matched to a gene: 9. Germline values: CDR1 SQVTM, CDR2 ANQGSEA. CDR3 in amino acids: CSVAVGLDIDTQYF. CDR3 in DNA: TGCAGCGTTGCTGTCGGACTAGATATAGATACGCAGTATTTT.

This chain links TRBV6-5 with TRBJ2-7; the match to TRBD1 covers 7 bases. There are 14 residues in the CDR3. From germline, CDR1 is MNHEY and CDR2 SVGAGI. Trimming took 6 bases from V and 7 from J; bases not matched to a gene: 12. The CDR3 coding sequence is TGTGCCAGCAGACCTGAACAGGGGTATTCGGAGCAGTACTTC. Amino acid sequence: CASRPEQGYSEQYF.

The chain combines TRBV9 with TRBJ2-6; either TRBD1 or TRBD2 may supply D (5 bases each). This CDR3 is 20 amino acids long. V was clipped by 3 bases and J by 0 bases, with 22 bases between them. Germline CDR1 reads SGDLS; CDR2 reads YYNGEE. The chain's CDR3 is CASSDPETEGLNSGANVLTF. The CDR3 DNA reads TGTGCCAGCAGCGACCCGGAGACAGAGGGTCTAAACTCTGGGGCCAACGTCCTGACTTTC.

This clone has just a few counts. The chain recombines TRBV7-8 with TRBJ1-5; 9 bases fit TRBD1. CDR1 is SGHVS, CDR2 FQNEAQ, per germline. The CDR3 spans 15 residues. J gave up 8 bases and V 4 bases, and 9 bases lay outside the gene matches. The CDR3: CASSSGTGFLEPQHF. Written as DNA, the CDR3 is TGTGCCAGCAGCTCCGGGACAGGGTTCCTGGAGCCCCAGCATTTT. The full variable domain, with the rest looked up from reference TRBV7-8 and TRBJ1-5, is GAGVSQSPRYKVAKRGQDVALRCDPISGHVSLFWYQQALGQGPEFLTYFQNEAQLDKSGLPSDRFFAERPEGSVSTLKIQRTQQEDSAVYLCASSSGTGFLEPQHFGDGTRLSIL.

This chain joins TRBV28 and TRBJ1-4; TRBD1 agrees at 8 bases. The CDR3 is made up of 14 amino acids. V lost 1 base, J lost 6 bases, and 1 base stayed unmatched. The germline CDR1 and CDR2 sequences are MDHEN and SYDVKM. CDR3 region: CASSLFRGHEKLFF. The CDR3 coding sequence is TGTGCCAGCAGTTTATTCAGGGGGCATGAAAAACTGTTTTTT.